This T cell receptor beta chain was sequenced in a study of blood T cell repertoires in COVID-19. Study-wide context: Donors in the United States, Italy and Spain gave samples during acute or convalescent COVID-19. PBMCs, B-cell-depleted T cells, or T cells provided the cDNA or gDNA that made up the material.

The junction had 7 bases not matched to a gene; V was cut back by 6 bases and J by 0 bases. Looked up from germline, CDR1 is MNHNY and CDR2 is SVGAGI (reference sequence). There are 16 residues in the CDR3. In the original workflow: Amplification with reference gene primers provided the estimates of nucleated cell counts. Using immunoSEQ multiplex PCR, the repertoire was profiled, and TCRdb retains in-frame clones only, with some absent. For V, J and clone size, that table is used; D and trimming come from the DNA. The data show some 80,000 clones, around nine tenths seen once. This chain uses TRBV6-6 with TRBJ2-7; 11 nucleotides match TRBD1. Specimen: peripheral blood. The receptor's source is a man of 80 years or more with active or convalescent COVID-19. The CDR3 spells CASSLKDRGPSYEQYV. CDR3 sequence (DNA): TGTGCCAGCAGCCTTAAGGACAGGGGGCCCTCCTACGAGCAGTACGTC.